The 5 T cell receptor beta chains listed next were all sequenced from one sample in a study of blood T cell repertoires in COVID-19. Measured with immunoSEQ multiplex PCR; TCRdb has only the in-frame clones, and not every one. The sample holds under 200,000 clones, about 80% seen once. Sequences were obtained from peripheral blood. These receptors originate from a man between 60 and 70 years old with acute or convalescent COVID-19.

CDR3 nucleotides: TGTGCCAGCAGCTCCGTGGGACAAGCGAACACCGGGGAGCTGTTTTTT. Its translation is CASSSVGQANTGELFF. The chain joins TRBV5-6 to TRBJ2-2; D possibly corresponds to TRBD1 (6 bases). V was pared by 3 bases and J by 0 bases, with 12 bases between. In germline, CDR1 is SGHDT, CDR2 YYEEEE. This CDR3 is 16 amino acids long.

This chain links TRBV19 with TRBJ1-5, with 7 bases matching TRBD1. This CDR3 is built from 19 residues. V lost 4 bases to trimming and J lost 2 bases; unmatched junction nucleotides: 17. CDR1 LNHDA and CDR2 SQIVND come from the germline V gene (reference sequence). The CDR3 DNA follows: TGTGCCAGTAGTACGGTGCCAGGGGGATTTCCTGGGGGCAATCAGCCCCAGCATTTT. Amino acid sequence: CASSTVPGGFPGGNQPQHF. Based on the CDR3 plus reference TRBV19 and TRBJ1-5, the full variable domain is DGGITQSPKYLFRKEGQNVTLSCEQNLNHDAMYWYRQDPGQGLRLIYYSQIVNDFQKGDIAEGYSVSREKKESFPLTVTSAQKNPTAFYLCASSTVPGGFPGGNQPQHFGDGTRLSIL.

The chain carries TRBV11-3 and TRBJ1-5; D is uncertain. The CDR3 is 14 amino acids. Germline CDR1 and CDR2: SGHNT and YENEEA. V was clipped by 2 bases and J by 4 bases, with 9 bases between them. In DNA, the CDR3 is TGTGCCAGCAGCTTAATACGGGTAAATCAGCCCCAGCATTTT. It codes for CASSLIRVNQPQHF.

The chain carries TRBV7-2 and TRBJ2-1, with 7 bases identical to TRBD2. J was trimmed by 7 bases and V by 3 bases; bases with no gene match: 3. The CDR3 has 13 residues. Per the germline V gene, CDR1 is SGHTA and CDR2 is FQGNSA. The CDR3 loop reads CASSFGGGNEQFF. The CDR3 nucleotides are TGTGCCAGCAGCTTTGGGGGGGGGAATGAGCAGTTCTTC.

The chain is built from TRBV4-1 and TRBJ1-1, with 8 bases that match TRBD1. The CDR3 is made up of 13 amino acids. V was pared by 3 bases and J by 7 bases, with 4 bases of the junction left unmatched. Germline CDR1 is MGHRA and CDR2 is YSYEKL. DNA of the CDR3: TGCGCCAGCAGCCACCGGACAGGGCTTGAAGCTTTCTTT. This translates into CASSHRTGLEAFF.